Listed below are T cell receptor beta chains from one sample, sequenced in a study of chemoradiotherapy in HPV16-positive cancers. Some clones are missing from TCRdb's copy, which holds only in-frame ones; the method was immunoSEQ multiplex PCR. The sample contains under 85,000 clones, almost 90% of which appear only once. The material was blood, obtained from a patient who underwent chemoradiotherapy. Every receptor here comes from a human donor with HPV-associated anogenital cancer. CDR3s include the opening cysteine and the closing phenylalanine or tryptophan.

v_gene,CDR3aa
TRBV19,CASSIIGAYEQYF
TRBV5-6,CASSLGMVAGWDEQYF
TRBV9,CASSSFGGTEAFF
TRBV5-4,CASSGSSSGNTIYF
TRBV5-6,CASSLAGRGTGSYNEQFF
TRBV19,CASSIRKGAQETQYF
TRBV2,CASRWGADTGELFF
TRBV20-1,CSASLTQGYTF
TRBV6-5,CASSSDLHPTEAFF
TRBV28,CASSLTPDGNYGYTF
TRBV6-1,CASTDHFDNQPQHF
TRBV14,CASSQEPGGTKNIQYF
TRBV7-4,CASRGDRGSPLHF
TRBV30,CARYLPTGFNYGYTF
TRBV28,CASRRTRLAGGGTGELFF
TRBV15,CATSRDPAGVGGSNQPQHF
TRBV19,CASSIGPNQPQHF
TRBV6-5,CASSYSMVAEETQYF